This TCR beta chain is drawn from a study of regulatory T cells in long-lasting Graves disease. Study in general: Antithyroid drugs had been given to newly diagnosed Graves' patients for under 3 months.

As regards this clonotype: Its specificity is unknown.

Study observations and caveats: Favored gene segments in persistent disease were TRBV28, TRBJ1-2 and TRBJ2-5. Persistent Graves' cases showed lower TCR diversity than newly diagnosed cases.

Libraries of TCR beta came from iRepertoire HTBI primers plus Arm-PCR of CDR3 regions. How the authors handled the data: Analysis of the samples identified 50 to 75 TRBV and over 13 TRBJ segments. TCRdb ran MiXCR on the multiplex PCR reads and lists one entry per CDR3 protein. TCRdb assigned the V and J calls; the authors' analysis was not used. The table shows approximately 400,000 distinct CDR3 sequences, with 15% to 17% occurring only once. Time point denoted: newly diagnosed GD, antithyroid drugs for less than 3 months. RNA extracted from PBMCs served as the sequencing template. CDR1 is SGHNT, CDR2 YYREEE, per germline (reference sequence). The CDR3 sequence is 15 residues long. V lost 0 bases and J lost 1, with 11 bases in between.

The source of this sequence is a female donor with Graves disease. The chain is built from TRBV5-4 and TRBJ2-7; D is perhaps TRBD1 or TRBD2 (5 bases each). This material consisted of peripheral blood mononuclear cells (PBMCs), taken at new diagnosis, from a patient treated with antithyroid drugs. CDR3 residues: CASSLAGTKSYEQYF. The CDR3, as DNA: TGTGCCAGCAGCTTGGCCGGGACGAAGTCCTACGAGCAGTACTTC.